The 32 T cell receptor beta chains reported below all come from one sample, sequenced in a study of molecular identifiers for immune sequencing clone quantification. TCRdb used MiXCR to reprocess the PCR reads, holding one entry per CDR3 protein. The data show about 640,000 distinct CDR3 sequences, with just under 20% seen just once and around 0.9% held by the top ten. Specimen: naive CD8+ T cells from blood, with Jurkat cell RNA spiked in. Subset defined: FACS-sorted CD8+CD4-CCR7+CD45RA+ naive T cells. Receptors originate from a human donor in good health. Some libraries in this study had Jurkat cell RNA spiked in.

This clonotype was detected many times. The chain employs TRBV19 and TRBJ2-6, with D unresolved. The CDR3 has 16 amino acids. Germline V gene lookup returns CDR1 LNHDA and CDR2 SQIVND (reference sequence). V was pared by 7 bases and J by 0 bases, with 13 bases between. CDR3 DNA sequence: TGTGCCAGTAACGGCATTCTAAGCTCTGGGGCCAACGTCCTGACTTTC. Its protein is CASNGILSSGANVLTF.

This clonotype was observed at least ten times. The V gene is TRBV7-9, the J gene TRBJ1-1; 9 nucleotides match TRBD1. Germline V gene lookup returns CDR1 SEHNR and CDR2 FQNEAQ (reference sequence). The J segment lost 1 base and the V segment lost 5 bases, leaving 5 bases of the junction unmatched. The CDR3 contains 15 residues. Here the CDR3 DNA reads TGTGCCAGCAGCCCCCGGGACAGGGAGAACACTGAAGCTTTCTTT. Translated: CASSPRDRENTEAFF.

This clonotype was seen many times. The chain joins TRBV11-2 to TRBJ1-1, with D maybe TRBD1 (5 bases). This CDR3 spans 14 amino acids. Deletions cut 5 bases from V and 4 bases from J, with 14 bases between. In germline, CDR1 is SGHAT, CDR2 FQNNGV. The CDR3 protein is CASSREWGITEAFF. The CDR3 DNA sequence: TGTGCCAGCAGCAGAGAGTGGGGGATCACTGAAGCTTTCTTT.

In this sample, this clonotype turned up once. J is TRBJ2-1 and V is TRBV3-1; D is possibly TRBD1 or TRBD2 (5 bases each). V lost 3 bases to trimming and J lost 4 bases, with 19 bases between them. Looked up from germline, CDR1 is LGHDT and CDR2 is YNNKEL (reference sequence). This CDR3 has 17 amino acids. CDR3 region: CASSQSFGAESYNEQFF. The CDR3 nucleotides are TGTGCCAGCAGCCAGTCCTTCGGGGCGGAATCATACAATGAGCAGTTCTTC.

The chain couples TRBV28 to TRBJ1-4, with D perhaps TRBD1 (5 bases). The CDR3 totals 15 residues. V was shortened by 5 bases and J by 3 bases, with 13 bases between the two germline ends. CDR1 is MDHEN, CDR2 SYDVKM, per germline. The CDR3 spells CASSPGARANEKLFF. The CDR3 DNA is TGTGCCAGCAGTCCTGGGGCGAGGGCTAATGAAAAACTGTTTTTT.

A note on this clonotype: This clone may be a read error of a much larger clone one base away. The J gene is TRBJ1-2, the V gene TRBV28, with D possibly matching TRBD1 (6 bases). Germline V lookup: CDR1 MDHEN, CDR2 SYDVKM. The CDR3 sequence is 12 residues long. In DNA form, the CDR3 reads TGTCCCAGCAAGGACAGTGCCTATGGCTACACCTTC. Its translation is CPSKDSAYGYTF.

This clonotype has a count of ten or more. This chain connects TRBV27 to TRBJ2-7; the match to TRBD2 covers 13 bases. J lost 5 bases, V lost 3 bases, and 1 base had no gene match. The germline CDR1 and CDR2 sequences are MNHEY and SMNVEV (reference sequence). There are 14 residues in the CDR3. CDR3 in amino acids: CASSFGLAGDEQYF. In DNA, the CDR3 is TGTGCCAGCAGTTTCGGACTAGCGGGAGACGAGCAGTACTTC.

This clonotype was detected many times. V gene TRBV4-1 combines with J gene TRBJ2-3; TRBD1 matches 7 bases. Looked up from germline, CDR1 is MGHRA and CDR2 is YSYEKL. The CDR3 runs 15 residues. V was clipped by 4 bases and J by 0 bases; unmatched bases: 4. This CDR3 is CASSPLDRSTDTQYF. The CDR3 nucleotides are TGCGCCAGCAGCCCCCTGGACAGGAGCACAGATACGCAGTATTTT.

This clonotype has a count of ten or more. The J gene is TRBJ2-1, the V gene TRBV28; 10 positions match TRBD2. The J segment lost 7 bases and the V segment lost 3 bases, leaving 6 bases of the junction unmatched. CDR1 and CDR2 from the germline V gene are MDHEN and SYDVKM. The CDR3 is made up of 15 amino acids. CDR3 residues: CASSFLAGVENEQFF. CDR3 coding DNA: TGTGCCAGCAGTTTCCTAGCGGGAGTGGAGAATGAGCAGTTCTTC.

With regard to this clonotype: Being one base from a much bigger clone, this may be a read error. The CDR3 loop is CASSETGGTYERYF. The CDR3 bases are TGTGCCAGCAGTGAGACAGGGGGCACCTACGAGCGGTACTTC. The V gene is TRBV25-1, the J gene TRBJ2-7; 10 nucleotides align to TRBD1. The CDR3 totals 14 residues. Germline-derived CDR1 and CDR2 are MGHDK and SYGVNS.

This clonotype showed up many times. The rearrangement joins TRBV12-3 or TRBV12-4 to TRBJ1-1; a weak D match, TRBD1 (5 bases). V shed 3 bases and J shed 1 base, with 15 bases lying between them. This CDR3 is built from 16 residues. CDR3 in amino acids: CASSFNGPGRNTEAFF. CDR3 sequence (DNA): TGTGCCAGCAGTTTCAATGGTCCAGGGAGGAACACTGAAGCTTTCTTT.

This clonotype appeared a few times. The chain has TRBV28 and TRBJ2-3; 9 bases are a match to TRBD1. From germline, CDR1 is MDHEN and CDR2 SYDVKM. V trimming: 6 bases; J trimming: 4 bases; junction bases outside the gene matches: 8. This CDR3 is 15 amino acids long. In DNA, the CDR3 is TGTGCCAGCAGCCCCGGGACAGGGATCGCAGATACGCAGTATTTT. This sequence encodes CASSPGTGIADTQYF.

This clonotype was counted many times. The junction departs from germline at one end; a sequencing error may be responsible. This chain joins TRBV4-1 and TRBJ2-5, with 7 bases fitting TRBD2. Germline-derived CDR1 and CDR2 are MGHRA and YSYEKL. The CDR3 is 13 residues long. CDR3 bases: TGTGCCAGCAGTAGGACTAGTTCGGAGACCCAGTACTTC. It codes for CASSRTSSETQYF.

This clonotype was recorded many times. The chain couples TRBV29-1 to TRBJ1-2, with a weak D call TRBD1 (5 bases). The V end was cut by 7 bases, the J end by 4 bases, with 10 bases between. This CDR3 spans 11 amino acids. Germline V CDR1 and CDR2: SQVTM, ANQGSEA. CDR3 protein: CSGGTIYGYTF. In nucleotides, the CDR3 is TGCAGCGGCGGGACGATCTATGGCTACACCTTC.

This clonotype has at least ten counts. The CDR3 sequence: CAGGGGPRPGYTF. Written as DNA, the CDR3 is TGTGCCGGTGGAGGGGGCCCCCGCCCTGGCTACACCTTC. The chain recombines TRBV5-4 with TRBJ1-2, with 7 nucleotides matching TRBD1. J was trimmed by 7 bases and V by 10 bases; bases with no gene match: 13. The germline CDR1 and CDR2 sequences are SGHNT and YYREEE (reference sequence). The length of the CDR3 is 13 residues. Together with reference TRBV5-4 and TRBJ1-2, the CDR3 gives the full variable domain: ETGVTQSPTHLIKTRGQQVTLRCSSQSGHNTVSWYQQALGQGPQFIFQYYREEENGRGNFPPRFSGLQFPNYSSELNVNALELDDSALYLCAGGGGPRPGYTFGSGTRLTVV.

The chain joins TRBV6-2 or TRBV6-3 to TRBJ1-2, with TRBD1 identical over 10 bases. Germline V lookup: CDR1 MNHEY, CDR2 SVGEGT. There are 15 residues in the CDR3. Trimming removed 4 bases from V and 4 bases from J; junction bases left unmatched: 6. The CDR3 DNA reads TGTGCCAGCAGTTCGCACCGGGACAGGGGCTATGGCTACACCTTC. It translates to CASSSHRDRGYGYTF.

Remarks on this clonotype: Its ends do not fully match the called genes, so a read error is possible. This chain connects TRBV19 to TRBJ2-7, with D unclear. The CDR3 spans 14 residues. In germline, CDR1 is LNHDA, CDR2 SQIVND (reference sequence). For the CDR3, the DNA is TGTGCCAGTAGTATCGCCGGATTAACCTACGAGCAGTGCTTC. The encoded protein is CASSIAGLTYEQCF.

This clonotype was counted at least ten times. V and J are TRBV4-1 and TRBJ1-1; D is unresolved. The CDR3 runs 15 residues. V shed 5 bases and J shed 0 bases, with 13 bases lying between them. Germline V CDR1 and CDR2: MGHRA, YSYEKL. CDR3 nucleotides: TGCGCCAGCAGCTCTATTCAGGCCATGAACACTGAAGCTTTCTTT. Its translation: CASSSIQAMNTEAFF.

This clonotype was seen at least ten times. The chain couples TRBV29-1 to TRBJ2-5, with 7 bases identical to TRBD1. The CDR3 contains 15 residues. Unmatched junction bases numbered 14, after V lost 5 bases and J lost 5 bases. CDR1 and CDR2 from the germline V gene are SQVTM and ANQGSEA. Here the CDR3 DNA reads TGCAGCGTTTTCCCCCAAACAGGGGTTCACGAGACCCAGTACTTC. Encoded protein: CSVFPQTGVHETQYF.

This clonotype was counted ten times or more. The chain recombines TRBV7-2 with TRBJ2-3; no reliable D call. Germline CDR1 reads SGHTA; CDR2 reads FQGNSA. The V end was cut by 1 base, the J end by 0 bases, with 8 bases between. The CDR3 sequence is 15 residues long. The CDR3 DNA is TGTGCCAGCAGCTTAGATCTGGTGAGCACAGATACGCAGTATTTT. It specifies CASSLDLVSTDTQYF.

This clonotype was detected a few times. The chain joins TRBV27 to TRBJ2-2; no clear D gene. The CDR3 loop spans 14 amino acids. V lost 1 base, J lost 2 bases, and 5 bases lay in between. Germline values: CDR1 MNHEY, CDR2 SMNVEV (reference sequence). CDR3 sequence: CASSLYANTGELFF. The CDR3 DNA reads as TGTGCCAGCAGTTTATACGCCAACACCGGGGAGCTGTTTTTT.

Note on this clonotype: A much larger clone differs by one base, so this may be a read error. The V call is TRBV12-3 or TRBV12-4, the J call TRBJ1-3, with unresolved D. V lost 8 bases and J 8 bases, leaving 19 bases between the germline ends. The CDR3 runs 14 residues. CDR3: CASRNRALEDTIYF. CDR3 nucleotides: TGTGCCAGCCGTAACCGGGCACTTGAAGACACCATATATTTT.

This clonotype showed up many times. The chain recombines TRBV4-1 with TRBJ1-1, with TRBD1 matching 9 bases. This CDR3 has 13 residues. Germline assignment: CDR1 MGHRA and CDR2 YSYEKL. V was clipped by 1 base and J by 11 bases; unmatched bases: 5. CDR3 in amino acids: CASSQANRGLAFF. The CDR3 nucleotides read TGCGCCAGCAGCCAAGCGAACAGGGGGCTCGCTTTCTTT.

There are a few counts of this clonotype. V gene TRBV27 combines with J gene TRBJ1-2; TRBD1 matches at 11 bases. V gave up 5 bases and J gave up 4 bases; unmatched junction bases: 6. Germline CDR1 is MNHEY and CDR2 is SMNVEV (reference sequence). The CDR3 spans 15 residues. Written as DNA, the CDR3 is TGTGCCAGCAGTCCAGGGACAGGGGGGATCTATGGCTACACCTTC. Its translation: CASSPGTGGIYGYTF.

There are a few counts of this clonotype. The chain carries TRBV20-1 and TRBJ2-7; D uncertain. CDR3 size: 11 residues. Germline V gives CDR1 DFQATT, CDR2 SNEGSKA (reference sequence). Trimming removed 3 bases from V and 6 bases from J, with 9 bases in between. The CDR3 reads CSAREPLEQYF. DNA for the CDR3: TGCAGTGCTAGGGAACCACTCGAGCAGTACTTC.

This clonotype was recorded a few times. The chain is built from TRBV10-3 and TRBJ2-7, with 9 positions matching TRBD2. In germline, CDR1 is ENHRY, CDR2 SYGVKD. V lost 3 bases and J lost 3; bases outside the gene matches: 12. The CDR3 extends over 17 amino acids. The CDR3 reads CAISETGVSGSFYEQYF. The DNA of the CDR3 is TGTGCCATCAGTGAAACGGGGGTTAGCGGGAGTTTCTACGAGCAGTACTTC.

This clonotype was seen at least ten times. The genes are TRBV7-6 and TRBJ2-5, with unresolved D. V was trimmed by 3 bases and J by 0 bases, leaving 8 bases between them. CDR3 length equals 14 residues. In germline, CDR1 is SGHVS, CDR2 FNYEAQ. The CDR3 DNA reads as TGTGCCAGCAGCTTTGTAGAGGACCAAGAGACCCAGTACTTC. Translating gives CASSFVEDQETQYF. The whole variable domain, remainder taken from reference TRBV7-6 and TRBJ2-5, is GAGVSQSPRYKVTKRGQDVALRCDPISGHVSLYWYRQALGQGPEFLTYFNYEAQQDKSGLPNDRFSAERPEGSISTLTIQRTEQRDSAMYRCASSFVEDQETQYFGPGTRLLVL.

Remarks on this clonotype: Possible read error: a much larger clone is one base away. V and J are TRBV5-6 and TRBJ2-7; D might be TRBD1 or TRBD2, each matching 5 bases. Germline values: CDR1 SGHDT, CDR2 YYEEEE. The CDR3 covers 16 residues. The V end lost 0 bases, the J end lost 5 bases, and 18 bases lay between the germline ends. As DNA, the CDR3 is TGTGCCAGCAGCTTGGGGGGGTGCTTGGCCGGCGACGAGCAGTACTTC. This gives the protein CASSLGGCLAGDEQYF.

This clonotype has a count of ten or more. This CDR3 reads CASSQDYSSSYEQYF. The CDR3 coding sequence is TGCGCCAGCAGCCAAGATTATTCCAGCTCCTACGAGCAGTACTTC. V and J are TRBV4-3 and TRBJ2-7; D not certain. The CDR3 length is 15 residues. Trimming took 0 bases from V and 0 from J, leaving 9 bases between them. Germline CDR1 reads LGHNA; CDR2 reads YSLEER.

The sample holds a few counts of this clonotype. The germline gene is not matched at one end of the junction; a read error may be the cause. CDR3 DNA sequence: TGTGCCAGCAGCGTCGGCGGGAGGTCCTGCAATGAGCAGTTCTTC. It encodes CASSVGGRSCNEQFF. The chain carries TRBV9 and TRBJ2-1; 8 positions agree with TRBD2. The CDR3 sequence is 15 residues long. Germline values: CDR1 SGDLS, CDR2 YYNGEE.

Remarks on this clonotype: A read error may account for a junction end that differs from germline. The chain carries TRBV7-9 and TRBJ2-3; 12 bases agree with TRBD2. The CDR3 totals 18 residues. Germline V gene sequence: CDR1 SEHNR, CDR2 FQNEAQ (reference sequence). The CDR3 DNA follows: TGTACCAGCAGCTCGACAGTGACTAGCGGGAGCCCCGCAGATACGCTGTATTTT. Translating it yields CTSSSTVTSGSPADTLYF. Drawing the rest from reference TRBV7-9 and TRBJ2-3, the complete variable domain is DTGVSQNPRHKITKRGQNVTFRCDPISEHNRLYWYRQTLGQGPEFLTYFQNEAQLEKSRLLSDRFSAERPKGSFSTLEIQRTEQGDSAMYLCTSSSTVTSGSPADTLYFGPGTRLTVL.

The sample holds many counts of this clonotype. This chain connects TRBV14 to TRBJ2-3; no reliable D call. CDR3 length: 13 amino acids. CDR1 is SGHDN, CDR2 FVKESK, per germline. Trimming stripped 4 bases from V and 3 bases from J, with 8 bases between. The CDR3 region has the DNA TGTGCCAGCAGCCTACACAATACAGATACGCAGTATTTT. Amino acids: CASSLHNTDTQYF.